The entry below gives a single T cell receptor (beta chain) sequence along with its context. Its target is unknown. These data come from a study of OX40 agonist ivuxolimab in advanced cancers. Study at large: Of the patients, three showed partial responses, one with hepatocellular carcinoma and two with cutaneous melanoma.

Overall study results and limits: With doses of 0.1 to 3.0 mg/kg, CD4+ and CD8+ blood T cells had undergone clonal expansion by week 6. Undetermined was the antigen specificity of the expanded peripheral T cells.

The CDR3 consists of 17 residues. Per germline, CDR1 MDHEN and CDR2 SYDVKM. Only in-frame clones appear in the TCRdb table, and some are missing; sequencing was by immunoSEQ multiplex PCR. This sample has roughly 53,000 clones, with roughly 80% found just once. This TCR was sampled from an adult with an advanced solid tumor such as melanoma, head and neck, liver or kidney cancer. This chain connects TRBV28 to TRBJ2-7, with 8 positions matching TRBD1. The assigned J gene may be wrong: the sequence end matches TRBJ2-5 better. The starting material was CD4+ or CD8+ T cells sorted from blood, obtained in a trial of the OX40 agonist ivuxolimab. The CDR3 bases are TGTGCCAGCAGTGCACCCGGGACAGGCGGCTTGAGGGAGACCCAGTACTTC. Amino acid sequence: CASSAPGTGGLRETQYF.